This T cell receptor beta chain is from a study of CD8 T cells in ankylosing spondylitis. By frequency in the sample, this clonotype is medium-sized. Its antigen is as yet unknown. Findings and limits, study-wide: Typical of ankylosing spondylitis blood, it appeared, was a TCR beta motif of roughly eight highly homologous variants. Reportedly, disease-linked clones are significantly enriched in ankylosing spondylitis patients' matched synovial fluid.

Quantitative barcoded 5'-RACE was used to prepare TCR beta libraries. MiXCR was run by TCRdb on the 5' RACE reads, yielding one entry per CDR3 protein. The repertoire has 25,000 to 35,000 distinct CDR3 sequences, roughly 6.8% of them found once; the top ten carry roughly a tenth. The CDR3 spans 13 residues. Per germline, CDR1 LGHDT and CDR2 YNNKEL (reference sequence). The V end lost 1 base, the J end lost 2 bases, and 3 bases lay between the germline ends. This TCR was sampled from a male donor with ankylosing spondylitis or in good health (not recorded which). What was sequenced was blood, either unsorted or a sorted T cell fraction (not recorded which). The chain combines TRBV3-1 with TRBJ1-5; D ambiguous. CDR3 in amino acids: CASSQGGNQPQHF. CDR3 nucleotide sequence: TGTGCCAGCAGCCAAGGGGGCAATCAGCCCCAGCATTTT.